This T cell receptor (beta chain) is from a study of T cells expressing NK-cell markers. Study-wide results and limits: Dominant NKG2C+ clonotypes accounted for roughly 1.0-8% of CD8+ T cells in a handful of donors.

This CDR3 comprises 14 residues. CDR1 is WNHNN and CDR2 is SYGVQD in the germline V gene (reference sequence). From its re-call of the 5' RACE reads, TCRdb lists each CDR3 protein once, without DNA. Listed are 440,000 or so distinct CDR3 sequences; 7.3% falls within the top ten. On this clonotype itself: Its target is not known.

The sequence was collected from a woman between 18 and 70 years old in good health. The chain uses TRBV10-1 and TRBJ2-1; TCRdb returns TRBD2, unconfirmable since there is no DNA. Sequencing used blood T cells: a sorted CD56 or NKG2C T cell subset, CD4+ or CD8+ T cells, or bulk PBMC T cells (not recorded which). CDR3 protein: CASSRTSGGDEQFF.